This T cell receptor (beta chain) was found in a study of cytomegalovirus exposure and HLA in healthy donors. As concerns this clone: Its antigen is not identified.

The PCR had 60 Vbeta and 13 Jbeta primers. Repertoires were generated with immunoSEQ multiplex PCR, while TCRdb's copy carries only in-frame clones and drops some. The data hold about 130,000 clones, with more than 70% observed a single time. General observations from the study: Listed as cytomegalovirus-associated were about 160 TCR beta chains. Rare sequences made up most TCRs, while some public TCRs were found in many donors.

The germline CDR1 and CDR2 sequences are SGHDT and YYEEEE. The CDR3 spans 13 residues. V gave up 6 bases and J gave up 2 bases, with 12 bases separating them. The material sequenced was PBMCs. The sequence was collected from a man aged 25 to 40 in good health and CMV-seronegative. The rearrangement joins TRBV5-6 to TRBJ2-7, with D possibly matching TRBD1 (6 bases). This CDR3 is CASNLQGAYEQYF. CDR3 DNA sequence: TGTGCCAGCAACCTACAGGGAGCCTACGAGCAGTACTTC.